These 24 T cell receptor beta chains came from one sample sequenced in a study of cytomegalovirus exposure and HLA in healthy donors. Primers: 60 Vbeta forward and 13 Jbeta reverse. Sequencing used immunoSEQ multiplex PCR; TCRdb keeps in-frame clones, though not all of them. The sample contains roughly 120,000 clones, 70% to 85% of which appear only once. The specimen sequenced was PBMCs. Receptors originate from a man younger than 45 in good health and CMV-seropositive.

The chain has TRBV7-9 and TRBJ2-5; TRBD1 matches at 8 bases. J was trimmed by 2 bases and V by 5 bases; bases with no gene match: 4. Looked up from germline, CDR1 is SEHNR and CDR2 is FQNEAQ (reference sequence). This CDR3 has 14 amino acids. The CDR3 coding sequence is TGTGCCAGCAGCCAGGACAGGGATCAAGAGACCCAGTACTTC. Protein: CASSQDRDQETQYF.

The rearrangement joins TRBV5-6 to TRBJ2-7; 7 bases match TRBD1. CDR1 is SGHDT, CDR2 YYEEEE, per germline. V shed 5 bases and J 2 bases; nucleotides not matched to a gene: 4. The CDR3 contains 13 residues. CDR3 region: CASRQTGTYEQYF. DNA of the CDR3: TGTGCCAGCAGACAGACAGGGACCTACGAGCAGTACTTC.

V is TRBV5-1 and J is TRBJ2-7; D might be TRBD1 (6 bases). The CDR3 sequence is 17 residues long. Per the germline V gene, CDR1 is SGHRS and CDR2 is YFSETQ. V was clipped by 3 bases and J by 3 bases, with 22 bases between them. CDR3 DNA sequence: TGCGCCAGCAGCTGGACCTCCAGGGACAAACTGAACTACGAGCAGTACTTC. Translated, it gives CASSWTSRDKLNYEQYF.

V is TRBV19 and J is TRBJ1-2, with a weak D call TRBD1 (6 bases). The V and J ends lost 5 bases and 3 bases respectively, with 16 bases between them. This CDR3 region has 15 residues. The germline CDR1 and CDR2 sequences are LNHDA and SQIVND (reference sequence). CDR3 in DNA: TGTGCCAGTAGTTCACAGGGTACTTACCACTATGGCTACACCTTC. As protein: CASSSQGTYHYGYTF.

This clone was detected only once. This rearrangement joins TRBV6-5 to TRBJ1-1, with no clear D. In germline, CDR1 is MNHEY, CDR2 SVGAGI. The CDR3 runs 16 residues. Between the trimmed V and J ends, which lost 4 bases and 0 bases, there was a span of 15 bases. CDR3: CASSSVKSSLNTEAFF. In DNA form, the CDR3 reads TGTGCCAGCAGTTCGGTGAAGTCGTCCTTGAACACTGAAGCTTTCTTT.

V usage is TRBV14 and J usage is TRBJ1-1; 7 positions agree with TRBD1. The CDR3 is made up of 17 amino acids. The germline CDR1 and CDR2 sequences are SGHDN and FVKESK. Trimming at V came to 0 bases and at J to 3 bases, leaving 10 bases not matched to a gene. CDR3 protein: CASSQDRGTVIYTEAFF. The CDR3 bases are TGTGCCAGCAGCCAAGATCGCGGGACAGTAATTTACACTGAAGCTTTCTTT.

This chain uses TRBV11-2 with TRBJ2-1; 9 bases are a match to TRBD1. Unmatched junction bases numbered 2, after V lost 1 base and J lost 4 bases. Germline V gene lookup returns CDR1 SGHAT and CDR2 FQNNGV. The CDR3 covers 15 residues. CDR3 in DNA: TGTGCCAGCAGCTTAGTTGGGACAGGGTACAATGAGCAGTTCTTC. Its protein is CASSLVGTGYNEQFF.

The genes are TRBV9 and TRBJ2-1; possible D gene TRBD1, 7 bases. The V gene's germline CDR1 is SGDLS and CDR2 YYNGEE. V dropped 4 bases and J dropped 7 bases, with 15 bases sitting between them. This CDR3 is built from 14 residues. CDR3 bases: TGTGCCAGCAGCCCTTCAGGGGGGAGGAATGAGCAGTTCTTC. Protein product: CASSPSGGRNEQFF.

Concerning this clone: Different DNA sequences within this sample yield the same CDR3. J is TRBJ1-4 and V is TRBV27; D might be TRBD1 (5 bases). The CDR3 extends over 14 amino acids. Germline CDR1 is MNHEY and CDR2 is SMNVEV (reference sequence). V gave up 3 bases and J gave up 3 bases, with 8 bases separating them. The CDR3 nucleotides read TGTGCCAGCAGTTTGGGGGGGTCTAATGAAAAACTGTTTTTT. This sequence encodes CASSLGGSNEKLFF.

V gene TRBV4-1 combines with J gene TRBJ1-2, with a tentative D call TRBD1 (5 bases). This CDR3 is built from 15 residues. The germline V gene encodes CDR1 MGHRA and CDR2 YSYEKL. V lost 0 bases and J lost 8, with 16 bases in between. The CDR3 DNA reads as TGCGCCAGCAGCCAAGAAATGAGGGGAGGAGGCGGCTACACCTTC. It specifies CASSQEMRGGGGYTF.

This chain connects TRBV25-1 to TRBJ2-5; weak D call: TRBD1 (5 bases). The germline V gene has CDR1 MGHDK and CDR2 SYGVNS. This CDR3 has 14 amino acids. Trimming took off 4 bases at V and 1 base at J, with 10 bases between the two ends. CDR3 DNA sequence: TGTGCCAGCAGTGGTAGGGGCGTCCAAGAGACCCAGTACTTC. Translating gives CASSGRGVQETQYF.

The CDR3 DNA sequence: TGTGCCACCAGCATAGCGGGCTCAGCGGGGGGGTACAATGAGCAGTTCTTC. This encodes CATSIAGSAGGYNEQFF. The J gene is TRBJ2-1, the V gene TRBV15, with 10 bases identical to TRBD2. The CDR3 is 17 amino acids. The germline CDR1 and CDR2 sequences are LNHNV and YYDKDF (reference sequence). V was clipped by 4 bases and J by 4 bases; unmatched bases: 10.

V usage is TRBV4-3 and J usage is TRBJ2-1, with 15 bases lining up with TRBD2. In germline, CDR1 is LGHNA, CDR2 YSLEER. This CDR3 contains 18 residues. Unmatched junction bases numbered 12, after V lost 4 bases and J lost 8 bases. The CDR3 nucleotides are TGCGCCAGCAGCCCGGGACTAGCGGGGGGCCTGGGGGTGTATGAGCAGTTCTTC. Protein sequence: CASSPGLAGGLGVYEQFF.

This clone was seen a few times. V and J are TRBV4-2 and TRBJ2-3, with D perhaps matching TRBD2 (7 bases). V lost 0 bases to trimming and J lost 4 bases, with 11 bases between them. Germline V gene lookup returns CDR1 LGHNA and CDR2 YNFKEQ. This CDR3 region has 15 residues. The CDR3 spells CASSQEGGAADTQYF. The CDR3 DNA reads as TGTGCCAGCAGCCAAGAAGGGGGGGCCGCAGATACGCAGTATTTT.

This clone was seen only a few times. The CDR3 region is CASSYSGQGAVAFF. In nucleotides, the CDR3 is TGTGCCAGCAGTTACTCGGGACAGGGGGCAGTAGCTTTCTTT. The chain couples TRBV6-6 to TRBJ1-1; 12 bases match TRBD1. Trimming cost V 0 bases and J 10 bases; bases outside gene matches: 3. The CDR3 spans 14 residues. From germline, CDR1 is MNHNY and CDR2 SVGAGI (reference sequence).

This sequence joins TRBV4-1 and TRBJ2-1, with 8 bases fitting TRBD2. This CDR3 has 15 residues. Germline V gives CDR1 MGHRA, CDR2 YSYEKL. Trimming cost V 2 bases and J 1 base; bases outside gene matches: 1. The CDR3 sequence is CASSQTSGSYNEQFF. Written as DNA, the CDR3 is TGCGCCAGCAGCCAAACTAGCGGTTCCTACAATGAGCAGTTCTTC.

The chain joins TRBV7-3 to TRBJ1-2; 9 bases are shared with TRBD1. V dropped 5 bases and J dropped 4; count of bases not matched to a gene: 5. The CDR3 sequence is 14 residues long. Germline V gene sequence: CDR1 SGHTA, CDR2 FQGTGA. The DNA of the CDR3 is TGTGCCAGCAGCCCGACAGGGGGAAGCTATGGCTACACCTTC. This sequence encodes CASSPTGGSYGYTF.

This clone occurred once. The rearrangement links TRBV18 to TRBJ2-7; D is possibly TRBD2 (6 bases). The CDR3 has 14 amino acids. V lost 0 bases and J lost 6, with 12 bases in between. The V gene's germline CDR1 is KGHSH and CDR2 LQKENI. The chain's CDR3 is CASSPPGRGTEQYF. In DNA, the CDR3 is TGTGCCAGCTCACCACCCGGGAGAGGGACCGAGCAGTACTTC.

This clone turned up a few times. This chain uses TRBV6-4 with TRBJ2-7, with TRBD1 matching over 10 bases. This CDR3 contains 15 residues. Germline CDR1 is MRHNA and CDR2 is SNTAGT. Trimming at V came to 2 bases and at J to 4 bases, leaving 5 bases not matched to a gene. The CDR3 is CASSDTGQGNYEQYF. CDR3 DNA sequence: TGTGCCAGCAGTGACACGGGACAGGGGAATTACGAGCAGTACTTC.

The chain employs TRBV6-1 and TRBJ1-5; TRBD1 might be the D (5 bases). Germline-derived CDR1 and CDR2 are MNHNS and SASEGT. This CDR3 has 14 amino acids. V was cut by 8 bases and J by 6 bases, with 17 bases left in between. CDR3 residues: CASALGGNGQPQHF. The CDR3 DNA sequence: TGTGCCAGCGCTCTGGGGGGTAATGGTCAGCCCCAGCATTTT.

The V call is TRBV11-3, the J call TRBJ2-1; 9 bases are a match to TRBD1. Germline trimming cut 5 bases from V and 6 bases from J; bases unmatched to any gene: 5. The germline CDR1 and CDR2 sequences are SGHNT and YENEEA. CDR3 length: 14 residues. The CDR3 loop is CASSPWTGVNEQFF. The CDR3 DNA sequence: TGTGCCAGCAGCCCTTGGACAGGGGTCAATGAGCAGTTCTTC.

The V and J genes are TRBV13 and TRBJ2-3; 8 nucleotides agree with TRBD1. CDR1 is PRHDT and CDR2 is FYEKMQ in the germline V gene (reference sequence). V was pared by 0 bases and J by 2 bases, with 4 bases of the junction left unmatched. The CDR3 is 16 amino acids. The CDR3 sequence is CASSLGRGLATDTQYF. In DNA, the CDR3 is TGTGCCAGCAGCTTAGGCAGGGGGCTGGCCACAGATACGCAGTATTTT.

J is TRBJ2-3 and V is TRBV6-1; no clear D. The CDR3 spans 12 residues. V lost 1 base, J lost 5 bases, and 4 bases lay in between. Germline V gene lookup returns CDR1 MNHNS and CDR2 SASEGT. The CDR3 region is CASSEGRDTQYF. The CDR3 region has the DNA TGTGCCAGCAGTGAAGGGAGAGATACGCAGTATTTT.

This clone was recorded only once. The chain couples TRBV28 to TRBJ1-1; D gene ambiguous. This CDR3 is 12 amino acids long. Deletions cut 3 bases from V and 6 bases from J, with 8 bases between. CDR1 and CDR2 (germline): MDHEN, SYDVKM. The CDR3 DNA is TGTGCCAGCAGTTTTCGGCTAGCTGAAGCTTTCTTT. This gives the protein CASSFRLAEAFF.